This T cell receptor beta chain was sequenced for a study of blood T cell repertoires in COVID-19. Repertoires were generated with immunoSEQ multiplex PCR, while TCRdb's copy carries only in-frame clones and drops some. The sample records over 150,000 clones, about 78% being singletons. Germline loops: CDR1 KGHDR, CDR2 SFDVKD. The CDR3 spans 14 residues. With 3 bases clipped from V and 10 bases from J, the junction kept 10 bases outside the gene matches. The chain combines TRBV24-1 with TRBJ1-1; 7 positions match TRBD1. Specimen: PBMCs or T cells enriched from blood (not recorded which). The receptor comes from a woman aged 45-65 years who had recovered from COVID-19. In nucleotides, the CDR3 is TGTGCCACCAGTGATCCAAGGACAGGCCCGGGAGCTTTCTTT. This encodes CATSDPRTGPGAFF.